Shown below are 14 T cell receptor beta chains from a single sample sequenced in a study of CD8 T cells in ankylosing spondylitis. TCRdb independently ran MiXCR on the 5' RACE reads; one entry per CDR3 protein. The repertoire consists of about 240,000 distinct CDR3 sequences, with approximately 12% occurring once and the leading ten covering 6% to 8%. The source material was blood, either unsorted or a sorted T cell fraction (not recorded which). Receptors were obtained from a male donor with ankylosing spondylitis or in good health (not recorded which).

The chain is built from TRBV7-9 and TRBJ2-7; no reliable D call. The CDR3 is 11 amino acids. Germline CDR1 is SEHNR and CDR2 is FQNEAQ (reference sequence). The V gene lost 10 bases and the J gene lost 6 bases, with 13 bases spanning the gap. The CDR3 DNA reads TGTGCCACATTCGGCGCCCCCGAGCAGTACTTC. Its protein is CATFGAPEQYF.

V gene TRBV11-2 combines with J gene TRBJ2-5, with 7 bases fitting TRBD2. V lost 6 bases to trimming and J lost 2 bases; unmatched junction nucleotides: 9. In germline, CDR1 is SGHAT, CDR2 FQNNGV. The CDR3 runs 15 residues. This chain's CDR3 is CASRSGTTAQETQYF. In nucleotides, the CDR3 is TGTGCCAGCAGATCCGGGACTACCGCACAAGAGACCCAGTACTTC.

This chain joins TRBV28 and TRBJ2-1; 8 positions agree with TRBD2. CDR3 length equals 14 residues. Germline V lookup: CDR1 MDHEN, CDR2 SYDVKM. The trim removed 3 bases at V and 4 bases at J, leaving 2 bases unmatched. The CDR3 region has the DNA TGTGCCAGCAGTTTGCCTAGCGGGTACAATGAGCAGTTCTTC. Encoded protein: CASSLPSGYNEQFF.

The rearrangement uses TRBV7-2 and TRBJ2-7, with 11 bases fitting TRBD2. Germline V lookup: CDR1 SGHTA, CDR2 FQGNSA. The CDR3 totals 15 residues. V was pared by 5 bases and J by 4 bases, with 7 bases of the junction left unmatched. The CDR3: CASSRTSGSKYEQYF. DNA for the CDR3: TGTGCCAGCAGCCGGACTAGCGGGTCTAAATACGAGCAGTACTTC.

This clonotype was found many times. The CDR3 region has the DNA TGCAGTGCCGGAGGACAGGGGTTAGTATACGAGCAGTACTTC. Translation: CSAGGQGLVYEQYF. The rearrangement links TRBV20-1 to TRBJ2-7; 9 nucleotides match TRBD1. Germline V CDR1 and CDR2: DFQATT, SNEGSKA (reference sequence). The CDR3 spans 14 residues. V dropped 6 bases and J dropped 4; count of bases not matched to a gene: 10.

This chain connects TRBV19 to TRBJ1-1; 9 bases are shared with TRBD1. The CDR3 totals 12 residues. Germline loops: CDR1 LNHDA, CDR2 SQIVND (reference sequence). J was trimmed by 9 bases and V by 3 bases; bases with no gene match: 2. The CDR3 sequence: CASSMGTGKAFF. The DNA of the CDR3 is TGTGCCAGTAGTATGGGGACAGGGAAAGCTTTCTTT.

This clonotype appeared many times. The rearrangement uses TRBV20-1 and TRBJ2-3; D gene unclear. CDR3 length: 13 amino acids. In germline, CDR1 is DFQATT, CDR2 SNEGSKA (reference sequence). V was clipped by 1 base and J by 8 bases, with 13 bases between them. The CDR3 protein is CSARARNGGTQYF. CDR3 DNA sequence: TGCAGTGCTAGAGCCCGAAATGGTGGTACGCAGTATTTT.

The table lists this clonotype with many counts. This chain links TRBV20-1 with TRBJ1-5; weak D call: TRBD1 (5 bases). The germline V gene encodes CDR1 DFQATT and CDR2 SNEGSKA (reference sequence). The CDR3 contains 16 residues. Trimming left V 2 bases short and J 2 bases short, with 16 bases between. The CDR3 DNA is TGCAGTGCTAGATCCACCAGGGTTACGGGCAATCAGCCCCAGCATTTT. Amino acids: CSARSTRVTGNQPQHF.

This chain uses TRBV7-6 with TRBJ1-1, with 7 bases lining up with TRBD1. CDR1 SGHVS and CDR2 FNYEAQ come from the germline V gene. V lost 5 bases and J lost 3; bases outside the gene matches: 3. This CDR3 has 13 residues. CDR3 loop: CASSPQGDTEAFF. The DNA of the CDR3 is TGTGCCAGCAGCCCCCAGGGGGACACTGAAGCTTTCTTT.

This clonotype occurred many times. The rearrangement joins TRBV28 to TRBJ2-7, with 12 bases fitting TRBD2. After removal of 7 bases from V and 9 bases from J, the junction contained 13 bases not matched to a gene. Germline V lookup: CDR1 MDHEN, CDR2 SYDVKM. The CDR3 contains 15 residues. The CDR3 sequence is CASTPGLAGGNGQYF. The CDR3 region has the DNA TGTGCCAGCACCCCCGGGCTAGCGGGAGGGAACGGGCAGTACTTC.

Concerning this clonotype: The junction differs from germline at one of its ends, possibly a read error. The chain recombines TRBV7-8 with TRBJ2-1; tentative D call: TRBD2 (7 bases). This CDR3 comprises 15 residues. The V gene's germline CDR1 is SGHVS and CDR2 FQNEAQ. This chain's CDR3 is CTSSLARGPGNEQFF. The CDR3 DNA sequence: TGTACCAGCAGCTTAGCGCGGGGGCCGGGAAATGAGCAGTTCTTC. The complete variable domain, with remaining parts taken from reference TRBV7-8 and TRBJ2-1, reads GAGVSQSPRYKVAKRGQDVALRCDPISGHVSLFWYQQALGQGPEFLTYFQNEAQLDKSGLPSDRFFAERPEGSVSTLKIQRTQQEDSAVYLCTSSLARGPGNEQFFGPGTRLTVL.

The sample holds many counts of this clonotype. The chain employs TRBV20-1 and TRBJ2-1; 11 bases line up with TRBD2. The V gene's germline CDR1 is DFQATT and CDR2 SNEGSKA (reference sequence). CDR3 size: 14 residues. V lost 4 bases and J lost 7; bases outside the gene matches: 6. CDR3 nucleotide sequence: TGCAGTGCTATGCTGCTAGCGGGAGGTAATGAGCAGTTCTTC. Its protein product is CSAMLLAGGNEQFF.

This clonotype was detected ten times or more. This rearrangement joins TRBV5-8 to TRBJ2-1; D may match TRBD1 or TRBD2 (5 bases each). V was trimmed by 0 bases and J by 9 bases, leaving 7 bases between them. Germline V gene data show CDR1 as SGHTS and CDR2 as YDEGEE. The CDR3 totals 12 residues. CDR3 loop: CASSLARGEQFF. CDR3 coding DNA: TGTGCCAGCAGCTTGGCGAGGGGTGAGCAGTTCTTC. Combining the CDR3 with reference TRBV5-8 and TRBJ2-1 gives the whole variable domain EAGVTQSPTHLIKTRGQQATLRCSPISGHTSVYWYQQALGLGLQFLLWYDEGEERNRGNFPPRFSGRQFPNYSSELNVNALELEDSALYLCASSLARGEQFFGPGTRLTVL.

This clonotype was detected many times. The CDR3 region is CASSSHPGLTEKLFF. The CDR3 DNA sequence: TGTGCCAGCAGCTCACACCCGGGCCTAACTGAAAAACTGTTTTTT. This sequence joins TRBV11-2 and TRBJ1-4; D ambiguous. The CDR3 length is 15 residues. The germline gives CDR1 SGHAT, CDR2 FQNNGV. V was trimmed by 4 bases and J by 7 bases, leaving 16 bases between them.